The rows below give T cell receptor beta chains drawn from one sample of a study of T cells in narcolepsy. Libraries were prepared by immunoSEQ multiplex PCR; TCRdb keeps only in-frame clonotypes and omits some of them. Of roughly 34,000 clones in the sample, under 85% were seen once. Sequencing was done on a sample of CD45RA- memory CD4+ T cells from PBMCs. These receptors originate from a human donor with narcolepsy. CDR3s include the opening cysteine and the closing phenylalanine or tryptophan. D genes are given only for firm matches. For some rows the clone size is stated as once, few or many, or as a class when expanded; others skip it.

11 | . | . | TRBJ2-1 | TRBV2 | CAAGGFNEQFF | TGTGCCGCTGGGGGATTCAATGAGCAGTTCTTC
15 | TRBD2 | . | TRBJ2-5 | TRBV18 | CASSPPGTSQETQYF | TGTGCCAGCTCACCGCCCGGGACTAGCCAAGAGACCCAGTACTTC
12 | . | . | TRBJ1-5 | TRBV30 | CAWSNGNQPQHF | TGTGCCTGGAGTAACGGGAACCAGCCCCAGCATTTT
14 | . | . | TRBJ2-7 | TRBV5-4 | CASSPRGNRNEQYF | TGTGCCAGCAGCCCTCGGGGGAATCGGAACGAGCAGTACTTC
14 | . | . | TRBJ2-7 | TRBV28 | CASSFLGESGEQYF | TGTGCCAGCAGTTTTCTTGGGGAGAGCGGCGAGCAGTACTTC
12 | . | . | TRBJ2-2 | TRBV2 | CASSVGAGELFF | TGTGCCAGCAGTGTGGGGGCAGGGGAGCTGTTTTTT
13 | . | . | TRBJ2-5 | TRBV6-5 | CASSPPRGETQYF | TGTGCCAGCAGTCCCCCCCGGGGAGAGACCCAGTACTTC
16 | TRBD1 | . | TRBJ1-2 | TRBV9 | CASSVEVGGTGHGYTF | TGTGCCAGCAGCGTAGAAGTCGGGGGGACAGGGCATGGCTACACCTTC
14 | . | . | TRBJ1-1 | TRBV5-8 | CASLFQQGTAEAFF | TGTGCCAGCCTTTTCCAACAGGGTACGGCTGAAGCTTTCTTT
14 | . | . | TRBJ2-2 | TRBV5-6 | CASTTWGGTGELFF | TGTGCCAGCACCACCTGGGGTGGCACCGGGGAGCTGTTTTTT
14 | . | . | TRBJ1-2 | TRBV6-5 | CASSSGVQVYGYTF | TGTGCCAGCAGTTCTGGTGTGCAGGTCTATGGCTACACCTTC
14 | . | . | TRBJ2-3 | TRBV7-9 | CASSLGGITDTQYF | TGTGCCAGCAGCTTGGGAGGAATCACAGATACGCAGTATTTT
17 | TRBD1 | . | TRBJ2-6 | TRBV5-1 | CASSSSTQGAGANVLTF | TGCGCCAGCAGTTCGTCAACGCAGGGGGCTGGGGCCAACGTCCTGACTTTC
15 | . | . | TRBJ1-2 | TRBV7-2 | CASSLDGSPGYGYTF | TGTGCCAGCAGCTTAGACGGGTCCCCGGGCTATGGCTACACCTTC
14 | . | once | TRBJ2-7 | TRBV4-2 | CASSSGANSYEQYF | TGTGCCAGCAGCTCAGGGGCGAACTCCTACGAGCAGTACTTC
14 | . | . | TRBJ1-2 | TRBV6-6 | CASTTYGQHYGYTF | TGTGCCAGCACCACATACGGACAGCACTATGGCTACACCTTC
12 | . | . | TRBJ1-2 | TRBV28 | CASSYGNYGYTF | TGTGCCAGCAGTTACGGAAACTATGGCTACACCTTC
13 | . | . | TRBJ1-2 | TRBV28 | CASSPGGPRGYTF | TGTGCCAGCAGCCCCGGAGGACCGCGAGGCTACACCTTC
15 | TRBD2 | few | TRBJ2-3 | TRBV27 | CASSSGGADTDTQYF | TGTGCCAGCAGTAGCGGGGGGGCAGACACAGATACGCAGTATTTT
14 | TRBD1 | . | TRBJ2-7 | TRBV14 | CASSYDRGSYEQYF | TGTGCCAGCAGCTACGACAGGGGTTCCTACGAGCAGTACTTC
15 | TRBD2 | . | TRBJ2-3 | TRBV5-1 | CASSEAGASTDTQYF | TGCGCCAGCAGCGAAGCGGGGGCGAGCACAGATACGCAGTATTTT
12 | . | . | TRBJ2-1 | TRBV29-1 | CSVPSSYNEQFF | TGCAGCGTTCCGAGCTCCTACAATGAGCAGTTCTTC
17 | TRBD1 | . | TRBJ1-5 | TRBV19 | CASSTYRDRVSNQPQHF | TGTGCCAGTAGTACATACCGGGACAGGGTTAGCAATCAGCCCCAGCATTTT
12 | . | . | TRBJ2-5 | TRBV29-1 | CSVVRGGETQYF | TGCAGCGTTGTTCGCGGTGGGGAGACCCAGTACTTC
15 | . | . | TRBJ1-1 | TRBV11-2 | CASSPSGTANTEAFF | TGTGCCAGCAGCCCATCCGGGACGGCGAACACTGAAGCTTTCTTT
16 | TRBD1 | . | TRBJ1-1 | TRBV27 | CASSLYGQGGGTEAFF | TGTGCCAGCAGTTTATACGGTCAGGGGGGGGGCACTGAAGCTTTCTTT
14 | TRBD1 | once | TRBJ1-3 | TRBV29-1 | CSVEEGQGTNTIYF | TGCAGCGTTGAAGAGGGACAGGGGACGAACACCATATATTTT
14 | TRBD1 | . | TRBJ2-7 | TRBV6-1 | CASSITQGDYEQYF | TGTGCCAGCAGTATTACCCAGGGGGACTACGAGCAGTACTTC
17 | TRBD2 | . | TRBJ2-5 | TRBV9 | CASSVGPSGGSMETQYF | TGTGCCAGCAGCGTAGGCCCCAGCGGGGGAAGTATGGAGACCCAGTACTTC